The present entry profiles one TCR beta chain with its context. Its antigen remains unidentified. V dropped 3 bases and J dropped 1 base, with 6 bases sitting between them. The CDR3 has 14 residues. The germline gives CDR1 LNHDA, CDR2 SQIVND (reference sequence). This sample was included in a study of shared clonotypes between healthy human individuals. Study-wide results and caveats: Among the subsets, naive ones generally showed larger estimated richness than memory ones.

Recent acute infections and vaccinations were absent in the healthy HIV-negative adult donors. TCRdb keeps only in-frame clones here, not all; method: immunoSEQ multiplex PCR. In the table there are some 1 million clones, around 76% of which are singletons. This chain connects TRBV19 to TRBJ2-2; D is unclear. This TCR came from a man between 18 and 35 years old in good health. Sequencing input: memory CD4+ T cells sorted from blood. The subset here: CD45RA-negative fraction. The CDR3, as DNA: TGTGCCAGTAGTATGTACCGGAACACCGGGGAGCTGTTTTTT. It is translated as CASSMYRNTGELFF.